Listed below are T cell receptor beta chains from one sample, sequenced in a study of T cell changes during pregnancy in multiple sclerosis. Profiled with immunoSEQ multiplex PCR; TCRdb holds only in-frame clones, not every one. The sample carries approximately 63,000 clones, around 91% recorded once. The source material was peripheral blood, sampled after pregnancy. The receptors come from a female donor in good health, enrolled as a control in a pregnancy study. Both conserved end residues are part of each CDR3. The order of the fields is D gene, V gene, clone size, CDR3 length, J gene, CDR3 DNA, CDR3 protein. A D gene is named only where the DNA matches it firmly. Some rows have no size entry. The others give once, few or many, or a class for an expanded clone.

d_call: NA
v_call: TRBV2
clone_size: NA
cdr3_length: 14
j_call: TRBJ2-7
cdr3_nt: TGTGCCAGCAGTGAAAACAACGGGTACTACGAGCAGTACTTC
cdr3_aa: CASSENNGYYEQYF

d_call: TRBD1
v_call: TRBV19
clone_size: NA
cdr3_length: 15
j_call: TRBJ2-5
cdr3_nt: TGTGCCAGTACCGGGACAGGTGGTGGCCAAGAGACCCAGTACTTC
cdr3_aa: CASTGTGGGQETQYF

d_call: NA
v_call: TRBV5-1
clone_size: NA
cdr3_length: 15
j_call: TRBJ2-1
cdr3_nt: TGCGCCAGCAGCTTTACTAGGCAAAAGGACAATGAGCAGTTCTTC
cdr3_aa: CASSFTRQKDNEQFF

d_call: NA
v_call: TRBV10-3
clone_size: few
cdr3_length: 13
j_call: TRBJ1-1
cdr3_nt: TGTGCCATCACGGTAGCAATGAACACTGAAGCTTTCTTT
cdr3_aa: CAITVAMNTEAFF

d_call: TRBD2
v_call: TRBV5-6
clone_size: NA
cdr3_length: 14
j_call: TRBJ2-4
cdr3_nt: TGTGCCAGCAGCAGTGGGACTAGCGGGGGAGGTCAGTACTTC
cdr3_aa: CASSSGTSGGGQYF

d_call: NA
v_call: TRBV5-1
clone_size: NA
cdr3_length: 16
j_call: TRBJ2-2
cdr3_nt: TGCGCCAGCAGCTCCCTATCTGACAGACAGTCCGGGGAGCTGTTTTTT
cdr3_aa: CASSSLSDRQSGELFF

d_call: NA
v_call: TRBV6-6
clone_size: NA
cdr3_length: 13
j_call: TRBJ1-1
cdr3_nt: TGTGCCAGCGGGTACAGGGAGAACACTGAAGCTTTCTTT
cdr3_aa: CASGYRENTEAFF

d_call: TRBD2
v_call: TRBV6-5
clone_size: NA
cdr3_length: 15
j_call: TRBJ2-7
cdr3_nt: TGTGCCAGCAGTTACCTAGCGGGGGGGCTCTCCGAGCAGTACTTC
cdr3_aa: CASSYLAGGLSEQYF

d_call: NA
v_call: TRBV4-3
clone_size: NA
cdr3_length: 16
j_call: TRBJ2-7
cdr3_nt: TGCGCCAGCAGCCAAGGTGGGGGGGCACCACATGGCGAGCAGTACTTC
cdr3_aa: CASSQGGGAPHGEQYF

d_call: TRBD1
v_call: TRBV5-1
clone_size: NA
cdr3_length: 14
j_call: TRBJ2-1
cdr3_nt: TGCGCCAGCAGCGGGGGACAGGGTTCCTGGGAGCAGTTCTTC
cdr3_aa: CASSGGQGSWEQFF

d_call: TRBD1
v_call: TRBV19
clone_size: NA
cdr3_length: 15
j_call: TRBJ1-4
cdr3_nt: TGTGCCACCAAACCGGCGGGACAGCTGAATGAAAAACTGTTTTTT
cdr3_aa: CATKPAGQLNEKLFF

d_call: NA
v_call: TRBV11-3
clone_size: NA
cdr3_length: 14
j_call: TRBJ1-1
cdr3_nt: TGTGCCAGCAGCCCTAACCCAGGTAGGGGTGAAGCTTTCTTT
cdr3_aa: CASSPNPGRGEAFF

d_call: NA
v_call: TRBV5-1
clone_size: NA
cdr3_length: 15
j_call: TRBJ1-4
cdr3_nt: TGCGCCAGCAGCTTGGGGGGCAGCTATAATGAAAAACTGTTTTTT
cdr3_aa: CASSLGGSYNEKLFF

d_call: NA
v_call: TRBV5-4
clone_size: once
cdr3_length: 15
j_call: TRBJ1-2
cdr3_nt: TGTGCCAGCAGCCCGGGGGCGGGAGCAAACTATGGCTACACCTTC
cdr3_aa: CASSPGAGANYGYTF

d_call: TRBD1
v_call: TRBV30
clone_size: NA
cdr3_length: 16
j_call: TRBJ1-2
cdr3_nt: TGTGCCTGGAGTGTACTGACAGGGGTGAGATTACGTGGCTACACCTTC
cdr3_aa: CAWSVLTGVRLRGYTF

d_call: NA
v_call: TRBV15
clone_size: NA
cdr3_length: 11
j_call: TRBJ1-1
cdr3_nt: TGTGCCACCAGCAAAGGGGGTGAAGCTTTCTTT
cdr3_aa: CATSKGGEAFF

d_call: NA
v_call: TRBV14
clone_size: NA
cdr3_length: 15
j_call: TRBJ1-4
cdr3_nt: TGTGCCAGCAGCCAATCAAAGCGAGGAAACGAAAAACTGTTTTTT
cdr3_aa: CASSQSKRGNEKLFF

d_call: TRBD1
v_call: TRBV6-1
clone_size: NA
cdr3_length: 17
j_call: TRBJ1-1
cdr3_nt: TGTGCCAGCAGTGAATCGCACTCAGGGGGCAAGAACACTGAAGCTTTCTTT
cdr3_aa: CASSESHSGGKNTEAFF

d_call: TRBD1
v_call: TRBV30
clone_size: once
cdr3_length: 15
j_call: TRBJ2-3
cdr3_nt: TGTGCCTGGAGTCCGGGACAGGGCCGGGCAGATACGCAGTATTTT
cdr3_aa: CAWSPGQGRADTQYF

d_call: TRBD1
v_call: TRBV5-4
clone_size: once
cdr3_length: 16
j_call: TRBJ1-2
cdr3_nt: TGTGCCAGCAGCTCCCGGGACAGGGAGTTATTAGATGGCTACACCTTC
cdr3_aa: CASSSRDRELLDGYTF

d_call: TRBD1
v_call: TRBV30
clone_size: NA
cdr3_length: 18
j_call: TRBJ1-1
cdr3_nt: TGTGCCTGGACCGATTCCGCCGTCCAGACAGGGGGCTGGGGGGGAGCTTTCTTT
cdr3_aa: CAWTDSAVQTGGWGGAFF

d_call: TRBD1
v_call: TRBV7-9
clone_size: few
cdr3_length: 14
j_call: TRBJ2-2
cdr3_nt: TGTGCCAGCAGCTTAATAGGACAGGCGGCGGAGCTGTTTTTT
cdr3_aa: CASSLIGQAAELFF

d_call: NA
v_call: TRBV7-2
clone_size: NA
cdr3_length: 15
j_call: TRBJ2-3
cdr3_nt: TGTGCCAGCAGCTTATCCACAGGGCGAACAGATACGCAGTATTTT
cdr3_aa: CASSLSTGRTDTQYF

d_call: NA
v_call: TRBV7-2
clone_size: NA
cdr3_length: 16
j_call: TRBJ2-7
cdr3_nt: TGTGCCAGCAGCTTTAGCCGATCAGGGCCTTCCTACGAGCAGTACTTC
cdr3_aa: CASSFSRSGPSYEQYF

d_call: TRBD1
v_call: TRBV10-3
clone_size: NA
cdr3_length: 17
j_call: TRBJ1-6
cdr3_nt: TGTGCCATCAGTGACGGGACAGGGGGCATGGGTAATTCACCCCTCCACTTT
cdr3_aa: CAISDGTGGMGNSPLHF

d_call: TRBD1
v_call: TRBV7-6
clone_size: NA
cdr3_length: 15
j_call: TRBJ2-3
cdr3_nt: TGTGCCAGCAGCGGCCGACAGGGGGCTACAGATACGCAGTATTTT
cdr3_aa: CASSGRQGATDTQYF

d_call: TRBD1
v_call: TRBV11-3
clone_size: once
cdr3_length: 14
j_call: TRBJ2-7
cdr3_nt: TGTGCCAGCCAGAAAGACAGGGATCTGTACGAGCAGTACTTC
cdr3_aa: CASQKDRDLYEQYF

d_call: NA
v_call: TRBV5-4
clone_size: many
cdr3_length: 12
j_call: TRBJ1-4
cdr3_nt: TGTGCCTTCCAGGGCCTTAATGAAAAACTGTTTTTT
cdr3_aa: CAFQGLNEKLFF

d_call: NA
v_call: TRBV15
clone_size: NA
cdr3_length: 17
j_call: TRBJ2-7
cdr3_nt: TGTGCCACCAGCAGAGAGGGGAACAGCCTTAGGGGCTACGAGCAGTACTTC
cdr3_aa: CATSREGNSLRGYEQYF

d_call: NA
v_call: TRBV5-8
clone_size: NA
cdr3_length: 14
j_call: TRBJ2-1
cdr3_nt: TGTGCCAGCAGCCCCGACAAAATCAACAATGAGCAGTTCTTC
cdr3_aa: CASSPDKINNEQFF

d_call: TRBD2
v_call: TRBV10-3
clone_size: NA
cdr3_length: 13
j_call: TRBJ2-7
cdr3_nt: TGTGCCATCAGTAATAGCGGGGGTTACGAGCAGTACTTC
cdr3_aa: CAISNSGGYEQYF

d_call: NA
v_call: TRBV7-8
clone_size: NA
cdr3_length: 13
j_call: TRBJ1-1
cdr3_nt: TGTGCCAGCAGCCGAGTCCGGAACACTGAAGCTTTCTTT
cdr3_aa: CASSRVRNTEAFF

d_call: NA
v_call: TRBV27
clone_size: NA
cdr3_length: 13
j_call: TRBJ2-3
cdr3_nt: TGTGCCAGCAGTTTAGAGAGCACAGATACGCAGTATTTT
cdr3_aa: CASSLESTDTQYF

d_call: NA
v_call: TRBV6-1
clone_size: NA
cdr3_length: 15
j_call: TRBJ1-3
cdr3_nt: TGTGCCAGCAGTGGGTCGGACAGACTTGGAAACACCATATATTTT
cdr3_aa: CASSGSDRLGNTIYF

d_call: NA
v_call: TRBV27
clone_size: NA
cdr3_length: 16
j_call: TRBJ2-7
cdr3_nt: TGTGCCAGCAGTTTGACTCCAGGGGCCAGCTCCTACGAGCAGTACTTC
cdr3_aa: CASSLTPGASSYEQYF

d_call: NA
v_call: TRBV25-1
clone_size: NA
cdr3_length: 13
j_call: TRBJ1-2
cdr3_nt: TGTGCCAGCAGTGAAAGGGCAGGGGATGGCTACACCTTC
cdr3_aa: CASSERAGDGYTF

d_call: NA
v_call: TRBV12-5
clone_size: NA
cdr3_length: 14
j_call: TRBJ1-3
cdr3_nt: TGTGCTAGTGGTTTGGGACATGCTGGAAACACCATATATTTT
cdr3_aa: CASGLGHAGNTIYF

d_call: NA
v_call: TRBV7-9
clone_size: NA
cdr3_length: 14
j_call: TRBJ1-5
cdr3_nt: TGTGCCAGCAGCATGGGCGGAGGGGAGCAGCCCCAGCATTTT
cdr3_aa: CASSMGGGEQPQHF

d_call: NA
v_call: TRBV29-1
clone_size: NA
cdr3_length: 11
j_call: TRBJ1-1
cdr3_nt: TGCAGCGTGTACAGGGTCACTGAAGCTTTCTTT
cdr3_aa: CSVYRVTEAFF

d_call: TRBD1
v_call: TRBV5-1
clone_size: once
cdr3_length: 13
j_call: TRBJ1-2
cdr3_nt: TGCGCCAGCAGCTTGGGACAGGGTAATGGCTACACCTTC
cdr3_aa: CASSLGQGNGYTF

d_call: TRBD1
v_call: TRBV5-4
clone_size: NA
cdr3_length: 16
j_call: TRBJ1-2
cdr3_nt: TGTGCCAGCAGCACAACCGGACAGGAACCCAACTATGGCTACACCTTC
cdr3_aa: CASSTTGQEPNYGYTF

d_call: TRBD2
v_call: TRBV11-1
clone_size: NA
cdr3_length: 16
j_call: TRBJ2-4
cdr3_nt: TGTGCCAGCAGTCCGGGACTAGCGGGGGGCCAAAACATTCAGTACTTC
cdr3_aa: CASSPGLAGGQNIQYF

d_call: NA
v_call: TRBV7-6
clone_size: medium-sized
cdr3_length: 14
j_call: TRBJ2-1
cdr3_nt: TGTGCCAGCAGCTCGACAGGAGTTAACAATGAGCAGTTCTTC
cdr3_aa: CASSSTGVNNEQFF

d_call: TRBD1
v_call: TRBV10-3
clone_size: once
cdr3_length: 17
j_call: TRBJ1-5
cdr3_nt: TGTGCCATCAGTACCAGTGACAGGGGAAGCGGCAATCAGCCCCAGCATTTT
cdr3_aa: CAISTSDRGSGNQPQHF

d_call: NA
v_call: TRBV5-4
clone_size: once
cdr3_length: 16
j_call: TRBJ1-2
cdr3_nt: TGTGCCAGCAGCTTGGCTCTAGGACAAACCGATTATGGCTACACCTTC
cdr3_aa: CASSLALGQTDYGYTF

d_call: TRBD1
v_call: TRBV5-1
clone_size: NA
cdr3_length: 15
j_call: TRBJ1-2
cdr3_nt: TGCGCCAGCAGCCCTGCCTTGGGACAGATCTATGGCTACACCTTC
cdr3_aa: CASSPALGQIYGYTF

d_call: NA
v_call: TRBV7-8
clone_size: NA
cdr3_length: 15
j_call: TRBJ1-2
cdr3_nt: TGTGCCAGCAGCTTAGCCTTGGGGAGTAACTATGGCTACACCTTC
cdr3_aa: CASSLALGSNYGYTF

d_call: NA
v_call: TRBV19
clone_size: NA
cdr3_length: 13
j_call: TRBJ1-1
cdr3_nt: TGTGCCAGTATGAGGGTGGGAGGGACTGAAGCTTTCTTT
cdr3_aa: CASMRVGGTEAFF

d_call: NA
v_call: TRBV7-9
clone_size: NA
cdr3_length: 14
j_call: TRBJ1-2
cdr3_nt: TGTGCCAGCAGCTTAGGTTCATCTAACTATGGCTACACCTTC
cdr3_aa: CASSLGSSNYGYTF

d_call: TRBD1
v_call: TRBV9
clone_size: once
cdr3_length: 17
j_call: TRBJ1-2
cdr3_nt: TGTGCCAGCAGCGTAAACCGGGACAGGGCTGATTTGGCTGGCTACACCTTC
cdr3_aa: CASSVNRDRADLAGYTF

d_call: NA
v_call: TRBV7-9
clone_size: NA
cdr3_length: 12
j_call: TRBJ2-7
cdr3_nt: TGTGCCAGCAGCCCCCTCTCCTACGAGCAGTACTTC
cdr3_aa: CASSPLSYEQYF

d_call: TRBD1
v_call: TRBV27
clone_size: once
cdr3_length: 15
j_call: TRBJ1-3
cdr3_nt: TGTGCCAGCAGTTTATCGCAGGGGGTGGGAAACACCATATATTTT
cdr3_aa: CASSLSQGVGNTIYF

d_call: TRBD1
v_call: TRBV29-1
clone_size: NA
cdr3_length: 13
j_call: TRBJ1-1
cdr3_nt: TGCAGCGGCGTGGGGACAGGGGTATCTGAAGCTTTCTTT
cdr3_aa: CSGVGTGVSEAFF

d_call: NA
v_call: TRBV7-9
clone_size: NA
cdr3_length: 12
j_call: TRBJ2-7
cdr3_nt: TGTGCCAGCAGCCCCCCAGACTACGAGCAGTACTTC
cdr3_aa: CASSPPDYEQYF

d_call: TRBD1
v_call: TRBV29-1
clone_size: NA
cdr3_length: 11
j_call: TRBJ1-1
cdr3_nt: TGCAGCGTTCACAGGGGCGCTGAAGCTTTCTTT
cdr3_aa: CSVHRGAEAFF

d_call: TRBD1
v_call: TRBV2
clone_size: NA
cdr3_length: 16
j_call: TRBJ1-6
cdr3_nt: TGTGCCAGCAGTCCATTACAGGGGGCTACAAATTCACCCCTCCACTTT
cdr3_aa: CASSPLQGATNSPLHF

d_call: TRBD1
v_call: TRBV7-9
clone_size: once
cdr3_length: 15
j_call: TRBJ2-7
cdr3_nt: TGTGCCAGCAGCTTAGGAGGGGGCCTCACCTACGAGCAGTACTTC
cdr3_aa: CASSLGGGLTYEQYF

d_call: NA
v_call: TRBV6-5
clone_size: once
cdr3_length: 13
j_call: TRBJ1-2
cdr3_nt: TGTGCCAGCAGCCCGCAGGTTCTCTATGGCTACACCTTC
cdr3_aa: CASSPQVLYGYTF

d_call: NA
v_call: TRBV29-1
clone_size: NA
cdr3_length: 14
j_call: TRBJ1-2
cdr3_nt: TGCAGCGTTGAAGGGGGGGCCGGGGGGTATGGCTACACCTTC
cdr3_aa: CSVEGGAGGYGYTF